The rows below give T cell receptor beta chains drawn from one sample of a study of CD8+CD57+ T cells in acquired aplastic anemia. Using its own MiXCR run on the reads, TCRdb lists one record per CDR3 protein. The table has a few hundred thousand distinct CDR3 sequences, about 59% seen once. The specimen sequenced was sorted CD4+, CD8+, or CD8+CD57+ T cells (not recorded which) from PBMCs. The receptors were sampled from a human donor in good health. CDR3s include the opening cysteine and the closing phenylalanine or tryptophan. D genes are given only for firm matches. Clone size is shown for a subset of rows, as once, few, many or a class of expanded clone.

>.|TRBJ1-2|TRBV7-8|.
TGTGCCAGCAGCTTAATTATACAGAATGGCTACACCTTC
CASSLIIQNGYTF
>.|TRBJ2-7|TRBV7-6|.
TGTGCCAGCAGCTTAGCAGGGGGGTACTACGAGCAGTACTTC
CASSLAGGYYEQYF
>.|TRBJ2-7|TRBV5-4|.
TGCGCCAGCAGCCAAGTTAGCGGCGACACGGCCCCCTACGAGCAGTACTTC
CASSQVSGDTAPYEQYF
>.|TRBJ2-6|TRBV9|.
TGTGCCAGCAGCTCAAGAGGGGACGGAGCCTACGTCCTGACTTTC
CASSSRGDGAYVLTF
>many|TRBJ2-3|TRBV7-8|.
TGTGCCAGCAGCTCGATCTCGGGGGTAGGGATCCCCTCGAGGTTAGATACGCAGTATTTT
CASSSISGVGIPSRLDTQYF
>.|TRBJ2-3|TRBV7-8|.
TGTGCCAGCAGCTTAGGGACCCTCGGCACAGATACGCAGTATTTT
CASSLGTLGTDTQYF
>.|TRBJ1-2|TRBV10-3|TRBD1
TGTGCCATCAGTGAAGGGACAGAGAATAACTATGGCTACACCTTC
CAISEGTENNYGYTF
>.|TRBJ2-7|TRBV20-1|TRBD1
TGCAGTGCTAGCGGGACAGTGCTAACCTACGAGCAGTACTTC
CSASGTVLTYEQYF
>.|TRBJ1-3|TRBV12-3/TRBV12-4|.
TGTGCCAGCCGCACAGGGCCTGGAAACACCATATATTTT
CASRTGPGNTIYF
>.|TRBJ1-5|TRBV20-1|.
TGCAGTGCTAGAAAACAGGGAGCTTATAGCAATCAGCCCCAGCATTTT
CSARKQGAYSNQPQHF
>many|TRBJ1-1|TRBV9|.
TGTGCCAGCAGCCCCCGGACCGAATACACTGAAGCTTTCTTT
CASSPRTEYTEAFF
>.|TRBJ2-7|TRBV20-1|.
TGCAGTGTCACGGACGGTACGACCTACGAGCAGTACTTC
CSVTDGTTYEQYF
>.|TRBJ2-3|TRBV5-6|.
TGTGCCAGCAGCTATGGGTCCACAGATACGCAGTATTTT
CASSYGSTDTQYF
>many|TRBJ1-5|TRBV7-2|TRBD1
TGTGCCAGCAGCTTAAGTTTAGGGACAGGGGGTCAGCCCCAGCATTTT
CASSLSLGTGGQPQHF
>.|TRBJ2-5|TRBV3-1|TRBD1
TGTGCCAGCAGCCAAGTGGGGACAGGGGGCGTAGAGACCCAGTACTTC
CASSQVGTGGVETQYF
>.|TRBJ1-2|TRBV12-3/TRBV12-4|.
TGTGCCAGCAGTTTTGGGACCGCCCTTAGCGGCTACACCTTC
CASSFGTALSGYTF
>.|TRBJ2-7|TRBV10-3|.
TGTGCCAGCGGACGGGACGCTGCCTACGAGCAGTACTTC
CASGRDAAYEQYF
>.|TRBJ2-1|TRBV2|.
TGTGCCAGCAAGGAAAGGGCACAGGACAATGAGCAGTTCTTC
CASKERAQDNEQFF
>many|TRBJ2-2|TRBV27|.
TGTGCCAGCAGTCCCTACGGCGGGGAGCTGTTTTTT
CASSPYGGELFF
>many|TRBJ2-7|TRBV28|.
TGTGCCAGCAGTTCCCGGGGGACCATACCCTACGAGCAGTACTTC
CASSSRGTIPYEQYF
>.|TRBJ2-1|TRBV10-3|.
TGTGCCATCAGTGACACCAGGTCGCAGTTCTTC
CAISDTRSQFF
>.|TRBJ2-5|TRBV20-1|.
TGCAGTGCTACGCCTAGCAACCAGGAGACCCAGTACTTC
CSATPSNQETQYF
>.|TRBJ1-1|TRBV7-9|.
TGTGCCAGCACCTCCTCAGGGCGGGACACTGAAGCTTTCTTT
CASTSSGRDTEAFF
>.|TRBJ2-5|TRBV7-2|TRBD2
TGTGCCAGCAGACTCATACTAGCGGGGCAAGAGACCCAGTACTTC
CASRLILAGQETQYF
>few|TRBJ2-7|TRBV2|.
TGTGCCAGCGGTGACACTTACGAGCAGTACTTC
CASGDTYEQYF
>many|TRBJ1-6|TRBV11-2|.
TGTGCCAGCAGCTTATCCGGGACGATCCTCTATAATTCACCCCTCCACTTT
CASSLSGTILYNSPLHF
>many|TRBJ2-1|TRBV9|.
TGTGCCAGCAGCGTAGCGGGCTGGACCTACAATGAGCAGTTCTTC
CASSVAGWTYNEQFF
>many|TRBJ1-2|TRBV19|TRBD1
TGTGCCAGTAGGTCGACAGGGGTGGATGGCTACACCTTC
CASRSTGVDGYTF
>.|TRBJ2-5|TRBV7-9|.
TGTGCCAGCAGCCCCGCGACAGTGCAAGAGACCCAGTACTTC
CASSPATVQETQYF
>many|TRBJ1-5|TRBV19|.
TGTGCCAGTAGTGGCAGGACAGTAAATCAGCCCCAGCATTTT
CASSGRTVNQPQHF
>.|TRBJ2-5|TRBV7-3|TRBD1
TGTGCCAGCAGTTCCGGTGAGACAGGGGAACAAGGGACCCAGTACTTC
CASSSGETGEQGTQYF
>many|TRBJ2-7|TRBV5-6|.
TGTGCCAGCAGCCCCGGGTCCTCCTACGAGCAGTACTTC
CASSPGSSYEQYF
>.|TRBJ1-2|TRBV9|TRBD1
TGTGCCAGCAGCCGCGGGACAGGGGACTATGGCTACACCTTC
CASSRGTGDYGYTF
>many|TRBJ2-7|TRBV5-1|TRBD1
TGCGCCAGCAGCTTGAGGGGACAGGGAAACGAGCAGTACTTC
CASSLRGQGNEQYF
>.|TRBJ1-2|TRBV12-3/TRBV12-4|.
TGTGCCAGCAGTTCAAGAACCCTCTATGGCTACACCTTC
CASSSRTLYGYTF
>.|TRBJ1-1|TRBV5-1|.
TGCGCCAGCAGCTTGACGGGAACAGGAACTGAAGCTTTCTTT
CASSLTGTGTEAFF
>few|TRBJ1-2|TRBV7-8|.
TGTGCCAGCAGCCCAGAGGGGGGGGCGGACTATGGCTACACCTTC
CASSPEGGADYGYTF
>.|TRBJ1-2|TRBV10-3|TRBD1
TGTGCCATCAGCGAAATACACCGGGACAGATACTATGGCTACACCTTC
CAISEIHRDRYYGYTF
>many|TRBJ2-5|TRBV6-5|.
TGTGCCAGCAGTTACGGACTCTTTGGAGAGACCCAGTACTTC
CASSYGLFGETQYF
>.|TRBJ2-7|TRBV7-9|TRBD1
TGTGCCAGCAGCCCTACCATGGGACAGGGTAATCCCGAGCAGTACTTC
CASSPTMGQGNPEQYF
>many|TRBJ1-5|TRBV6-6|TRBD1
TGTGCCAGCAGTTATCCCCTCCCGGACAGGGGAAATCAGCCCCAGCATTTT
CASSYPLPDRGNQPQHF
>.|TRBJ1-2|TRBV5-1|TRBD1
TGCGCCAGCAGCGAGGGGACAGGGGACCCCTATGGCTACACCTTC
CASSEGTGDPYGYTF